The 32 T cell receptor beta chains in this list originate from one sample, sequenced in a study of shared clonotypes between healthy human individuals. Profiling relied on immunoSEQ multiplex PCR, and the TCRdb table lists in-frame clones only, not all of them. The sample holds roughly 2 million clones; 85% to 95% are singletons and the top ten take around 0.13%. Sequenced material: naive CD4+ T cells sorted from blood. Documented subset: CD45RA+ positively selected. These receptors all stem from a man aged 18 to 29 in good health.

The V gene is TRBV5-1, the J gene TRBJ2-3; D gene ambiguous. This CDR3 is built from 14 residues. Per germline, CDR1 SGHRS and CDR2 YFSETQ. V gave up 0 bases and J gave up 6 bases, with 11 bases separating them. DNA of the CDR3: TGCGCCAGCAGCTTGGGGCCTCTCCCGGATACGCAGTATTTT. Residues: CASSLGPLPDTQYF.

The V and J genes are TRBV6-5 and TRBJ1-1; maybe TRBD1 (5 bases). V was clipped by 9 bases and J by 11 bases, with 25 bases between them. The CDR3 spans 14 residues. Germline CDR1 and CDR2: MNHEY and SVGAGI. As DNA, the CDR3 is TGTGCCAGTCTGACCCCGGGGCCCCTAGGGGAGGCTTTCTTT. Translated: CASLTPGPLGEAFF.

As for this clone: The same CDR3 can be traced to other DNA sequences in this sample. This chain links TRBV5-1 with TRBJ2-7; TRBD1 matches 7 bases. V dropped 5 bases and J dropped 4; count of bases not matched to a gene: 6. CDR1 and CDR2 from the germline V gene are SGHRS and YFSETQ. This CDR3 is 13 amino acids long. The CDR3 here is CASSPGQIYEQYF. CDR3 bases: TGCGCCAGCAGTCCGGGACAGATATACGAGCAGTACTTC.

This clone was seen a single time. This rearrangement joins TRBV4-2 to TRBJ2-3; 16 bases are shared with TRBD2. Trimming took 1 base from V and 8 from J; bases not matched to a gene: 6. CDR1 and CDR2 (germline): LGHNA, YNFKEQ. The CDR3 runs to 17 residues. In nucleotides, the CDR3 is TGTGCCAGCAGCCAAGGCCCCGGGACTAGCGGGGGGGGTACGCAGTATTTT. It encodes CASSQGPGTSGGGTQYF.

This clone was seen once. CDR3 sequence reads: CASSPLGGSSTDTQYF. DNA of the CDR3: TGTGCCAGCAGCCCACTAGGGGGAAGTAGCACAGATACGCAGTATTTT. J is TRBJ2-3 and V is TRBV11-1; D may be TRBD1 (6 bases). The V end lost 5 bases, the J end lost 0 bases, and 15 bases lay between the germline ends. The germline V gene has CDR1 SGHAT and CDR2 FQDESV (reference sequence). The CDR3 has 16 residues.

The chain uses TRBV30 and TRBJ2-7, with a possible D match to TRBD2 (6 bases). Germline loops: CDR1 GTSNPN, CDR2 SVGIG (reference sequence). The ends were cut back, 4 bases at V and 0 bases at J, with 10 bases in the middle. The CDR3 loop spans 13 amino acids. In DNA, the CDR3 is TGTGCCTGGACGCGGGGCGACTCCTACGAGCAGTACTTC. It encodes CAWTRGDSYEQYF. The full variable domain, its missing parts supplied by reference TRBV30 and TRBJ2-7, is SQTIHQWPATLVQPVGSPLSLECTVEGTSNPNLYWYRQAAGRGLQLLFYSVGIGQISSEVPQNLSASRPQDRQFILSSKKLLLSDSGFYLCAWTRGDSYEQYFGPGTRLTVT.

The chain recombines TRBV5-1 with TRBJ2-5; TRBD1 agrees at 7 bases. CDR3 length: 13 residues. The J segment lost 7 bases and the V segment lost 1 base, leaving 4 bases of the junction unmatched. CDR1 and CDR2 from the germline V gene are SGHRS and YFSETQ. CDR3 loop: CASSLTGDGTQYF. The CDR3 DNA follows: TGCGCCAGCAGCTTGACAGGGGATGGGACCCAGTACTTC.

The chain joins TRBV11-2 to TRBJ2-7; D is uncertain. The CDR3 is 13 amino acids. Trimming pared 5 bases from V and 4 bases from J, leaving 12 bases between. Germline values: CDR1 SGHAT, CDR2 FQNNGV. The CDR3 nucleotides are TGTGCCAGCAGCCCGCGACCTTATTACGAGCAGTACTTC. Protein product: CASSPRPYYEQYF.

Written as DNA, the CDR3 is TGTGCCAGTAGTCCCAGGGGGGGGTTTGAAAAACTGTTTTTT. This sequence encodes CASSPRGGFEKLFF. V usage is TRBV19 and J usage is TRBJ1-4; TRBD1 agrees at 7 bases. V gave up 5 bases and J gave up 7 bases; unmatched junction bases: 7. The CDR3 spans 14 residues. Per the germline V gene, CDR1 is LNHDA and CDR2 is SQIVND (reference sequence).

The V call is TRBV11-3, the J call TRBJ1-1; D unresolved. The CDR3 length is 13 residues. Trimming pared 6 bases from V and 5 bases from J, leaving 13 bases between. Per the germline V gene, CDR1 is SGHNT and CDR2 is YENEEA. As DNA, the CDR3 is TGTGCCAGCAGTCATGGCCTCGGGACTGAAGCTTTCTTT. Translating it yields CASSHGLGTEAFF.

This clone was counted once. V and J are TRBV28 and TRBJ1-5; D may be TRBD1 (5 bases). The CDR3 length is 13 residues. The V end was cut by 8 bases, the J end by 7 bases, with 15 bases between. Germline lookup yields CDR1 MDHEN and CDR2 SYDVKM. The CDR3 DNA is TGTGCCAGCTCGCAGGGAACCTACCAGCCCCAGCATTTT. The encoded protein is CASSQGTYQPQHF.

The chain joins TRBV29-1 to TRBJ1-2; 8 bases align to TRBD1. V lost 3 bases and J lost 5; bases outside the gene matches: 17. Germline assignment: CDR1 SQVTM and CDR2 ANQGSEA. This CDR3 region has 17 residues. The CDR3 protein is CSVEVLGTGRGVYGYTF. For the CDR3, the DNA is TGCAGCGTTGAGGTATTGGGGACAGGACGAGGGGTATATGGCTACACCTTC.

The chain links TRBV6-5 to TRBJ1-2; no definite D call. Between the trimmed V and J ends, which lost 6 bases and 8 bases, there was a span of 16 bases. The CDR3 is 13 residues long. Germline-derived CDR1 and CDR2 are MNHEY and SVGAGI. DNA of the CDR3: TGTGCCAGCAGCCCCGGATCGCCTGCGGGCTACACCTTC. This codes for CASSPGSPAGYTF.

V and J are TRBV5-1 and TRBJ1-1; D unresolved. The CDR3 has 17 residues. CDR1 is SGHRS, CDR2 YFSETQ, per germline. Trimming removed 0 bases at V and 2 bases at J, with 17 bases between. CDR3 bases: TGCGCCAGCAGCTTGGGGTACGGAGAACCCCTAAACACTGAAGCTTTCTTT. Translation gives CASSLGYGEPLNTEAFF.

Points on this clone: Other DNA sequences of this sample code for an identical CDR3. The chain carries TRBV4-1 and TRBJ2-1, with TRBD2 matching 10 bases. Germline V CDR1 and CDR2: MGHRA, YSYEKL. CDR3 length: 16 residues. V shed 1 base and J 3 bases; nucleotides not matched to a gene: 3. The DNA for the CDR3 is TGCGCCAGCAGCCAAGGAGCGGGAGGGAGCTACAATGAGCAGTTCTTC. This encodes CASSQGAGGSYNEQFF.

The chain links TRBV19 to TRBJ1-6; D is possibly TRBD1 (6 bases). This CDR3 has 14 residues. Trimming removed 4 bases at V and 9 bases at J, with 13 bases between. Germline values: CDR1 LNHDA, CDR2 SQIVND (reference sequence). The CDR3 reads CASSNRDPSSPLHF. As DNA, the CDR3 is TGTGCCAGTAGTAACAGGGACCCCAGTTCACCCCTCCACTTT.

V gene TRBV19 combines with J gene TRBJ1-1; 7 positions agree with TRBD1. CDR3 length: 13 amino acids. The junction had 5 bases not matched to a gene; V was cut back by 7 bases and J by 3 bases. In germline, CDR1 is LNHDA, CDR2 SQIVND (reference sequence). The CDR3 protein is CASNDREDTEAFF. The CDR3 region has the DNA TGTGCCAGTAACGACAGGGAAGACACTGAAGCTTTCTTT.

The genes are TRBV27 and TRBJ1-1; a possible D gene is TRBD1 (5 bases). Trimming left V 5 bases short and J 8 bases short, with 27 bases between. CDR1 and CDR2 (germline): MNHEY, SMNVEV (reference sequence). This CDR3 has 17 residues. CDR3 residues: CASSLRGAQGNGREAFF. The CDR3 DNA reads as TGTGCCAGCAGTCTAAGAGGGGCTCAGGGAAATGGAAGGGAAGCTTTCTTT.

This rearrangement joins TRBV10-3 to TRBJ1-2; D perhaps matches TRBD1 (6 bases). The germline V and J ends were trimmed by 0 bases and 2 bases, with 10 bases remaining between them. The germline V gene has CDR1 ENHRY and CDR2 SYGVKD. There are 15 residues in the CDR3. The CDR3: CAISESKGENYGYTF. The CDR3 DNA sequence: TGTGCCATCAGTGAGTCGAAGGGGGAGAACTATGGCTACACCTTC.

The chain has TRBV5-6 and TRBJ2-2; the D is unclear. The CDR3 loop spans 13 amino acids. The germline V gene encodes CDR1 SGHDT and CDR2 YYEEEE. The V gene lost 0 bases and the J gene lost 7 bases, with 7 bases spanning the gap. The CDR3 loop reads CASSLVLLGELFF. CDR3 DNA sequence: TGTGCCAGCAGCTTGGTACTGCTCGGGGAGCTGTTTTTT.

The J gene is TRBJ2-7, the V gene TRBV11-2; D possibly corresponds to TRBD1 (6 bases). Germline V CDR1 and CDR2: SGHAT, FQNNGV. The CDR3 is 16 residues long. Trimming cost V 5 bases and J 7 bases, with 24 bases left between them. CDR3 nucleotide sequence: TGTGCCAGCAGCCCCAACTTCGGCGCAGGGGAAGGGGAGCAGTACTTC. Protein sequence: CASSPNFGAGEGEQYF. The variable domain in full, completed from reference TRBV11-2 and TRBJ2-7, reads EAGVAQSPRYKIIEKRQSVAFWCNPISGHATLYWYQQILGQGPKLLIQFQNNGVVDDSQLPKDRFSAERLKGVDSTLKIQPAKLEDSAVYLCASSPNFGAGEGEQYFGPGTRLTVT.

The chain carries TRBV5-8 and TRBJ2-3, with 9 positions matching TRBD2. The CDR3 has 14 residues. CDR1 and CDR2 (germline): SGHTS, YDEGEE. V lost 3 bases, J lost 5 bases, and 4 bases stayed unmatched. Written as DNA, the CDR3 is TGTGCCAGCAGCTCACTAGCGGGTTTAGATACGCAGTATTTT. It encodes CASSSLAGLDTQYF.

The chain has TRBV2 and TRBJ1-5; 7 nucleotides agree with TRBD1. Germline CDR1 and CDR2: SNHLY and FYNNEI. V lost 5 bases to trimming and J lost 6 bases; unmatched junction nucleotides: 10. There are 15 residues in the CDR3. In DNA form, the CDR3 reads TGTGCCAGCAGTCGCGACAGGGAAGGAGGTCAGCCCCAGCATTTT. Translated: CASSRDREGGQPQHF.

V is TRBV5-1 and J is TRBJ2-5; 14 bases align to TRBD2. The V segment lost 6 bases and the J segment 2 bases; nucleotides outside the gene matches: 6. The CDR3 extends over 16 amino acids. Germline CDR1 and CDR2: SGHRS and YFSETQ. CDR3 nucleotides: TGCGCCAGCAAGAAAGGGACTAGCGGGGGTCAAGAGACCCAGTACTTC. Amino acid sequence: CASKKGTSGGQETQYF.

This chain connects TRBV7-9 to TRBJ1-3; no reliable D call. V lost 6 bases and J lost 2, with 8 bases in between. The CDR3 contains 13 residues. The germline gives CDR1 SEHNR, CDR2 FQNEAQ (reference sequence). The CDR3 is CASRRETGNTIYF. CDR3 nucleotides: TGTGCCAGCAGAAGAGAAACTGGAAACACCATATATTTT. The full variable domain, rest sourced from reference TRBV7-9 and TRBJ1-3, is DTGVSQNPRHKITKRGQNVTFRCDPISEHNRLYWYRQTLGQGPEFLTYFQNEAQLEKSRLLSDRFSAERPKGSFSTLEIQRTEQGDSAMYLCASRRETGNTIYFGEGSWLTVV.

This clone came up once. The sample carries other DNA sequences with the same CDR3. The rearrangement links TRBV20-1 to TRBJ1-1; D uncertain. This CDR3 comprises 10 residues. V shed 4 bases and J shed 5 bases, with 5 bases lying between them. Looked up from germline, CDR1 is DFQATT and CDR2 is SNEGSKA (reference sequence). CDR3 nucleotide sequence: TGCAGTGCTACAGCAACTGAAGCTTTCTTT. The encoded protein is CSATATEAFF.

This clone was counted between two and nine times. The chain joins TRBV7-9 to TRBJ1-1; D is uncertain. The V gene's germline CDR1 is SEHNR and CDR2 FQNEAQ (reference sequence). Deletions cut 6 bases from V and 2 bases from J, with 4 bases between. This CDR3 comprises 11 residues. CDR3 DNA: TGTGCCAGCAGTAAAAACACTGAAGCTTTCTTT. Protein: CASSKNTEAFF. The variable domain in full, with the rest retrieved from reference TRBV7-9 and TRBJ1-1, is DTGVSQNPRHKITKRGQNVTFRCDPISEHNRLYWYRQTLGQGPEFLTYFQNEAQLEKSRLLSDRFSAERPKGSFSTLEIQRTEQGDSAMYLCASSKNTEAFFGQGTRLTVV.

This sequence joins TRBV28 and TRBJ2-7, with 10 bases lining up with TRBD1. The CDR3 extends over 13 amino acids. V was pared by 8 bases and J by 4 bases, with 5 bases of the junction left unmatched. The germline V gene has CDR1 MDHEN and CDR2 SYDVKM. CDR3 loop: CASSGTGVYEQYF. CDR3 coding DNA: TGTGCCAGCTCCGGGACAGGGGTATACGAGCAGTACTTC. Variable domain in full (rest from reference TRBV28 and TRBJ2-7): DVKVTQSSRYLVKRTGEKVFLECVQDMDHENMFWYRQDPGLGLRLIYFSYDVKMKEKGDIPEGYSVSREKKERFSLILESASTNQTSMYLCASSGTGVYEQYFGPGTRLTVT.

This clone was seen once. This CDR3 reads CASSYDRWNGYTF. The CDR3 nucleotides read TGTGCCAGCAGCTACGACAGGTGGAATGGCTACACCTTC. This chain uses TRBV6-5 with TRBJ1-2; possible D gene TRBD1, 6 bases. Deletions cut 6 bases from V and 6 bases from J, with 14 bases between. CDR3 length: 13 amino acids. Looked up from germline, CDR1 is MNHEY and CDR2 is SVGAGI.

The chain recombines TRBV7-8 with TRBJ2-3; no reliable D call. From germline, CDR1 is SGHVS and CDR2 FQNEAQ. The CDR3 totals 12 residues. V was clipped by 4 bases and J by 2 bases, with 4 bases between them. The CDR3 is CASSSYTDTQYF. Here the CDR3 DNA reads TGTGCCAGCAGCTCCTACACAGATACGCAGTATTTT.

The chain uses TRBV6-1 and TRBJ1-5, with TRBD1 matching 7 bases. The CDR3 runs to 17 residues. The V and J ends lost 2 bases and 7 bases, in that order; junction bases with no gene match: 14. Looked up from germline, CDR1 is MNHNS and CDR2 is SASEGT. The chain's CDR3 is CASSELGTGVLGQPQHF. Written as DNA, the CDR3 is TGTGCCAGCAGTGAACTCGGAACAGGGGTGTTAGGGCAGCCCCAGCATTTT.

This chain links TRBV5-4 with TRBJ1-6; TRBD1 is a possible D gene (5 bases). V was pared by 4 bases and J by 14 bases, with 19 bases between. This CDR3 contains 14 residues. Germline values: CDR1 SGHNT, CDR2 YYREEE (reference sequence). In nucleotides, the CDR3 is TGTGCCAGCAGCGGATCCAGGGCCTCTGCGACCCTCCACTTT. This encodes CASSGSRASATLHF.